This TCR beta chain comes out of a study of OX40 agonist ivuxolimab in advanced cancers. Overall study context: With ivuxolimab, an agonistic anti-OX40 (CD134) antibody, patients were treated.

Here immunoSEQ multiplex PCR was the method, and the copy in TCRdb shows in-frame clones only, minus some. Among roughly 70,000 clones listed, about 81% were seen once. The source was CD4+ or CD8+ T cells sorted from blood, collected in a trial of the OX40 agonist ivuxolimab. The receptor comes from an adult with an advanced solid tumor such as melanoma, head and neck, liver or kidney cancer.

The CDR3 DNA is TGTGCCATCCACGGACTAGCGGTAGAGACCCAGTACTTC. Translating gives CAIHGLAVETQYF. The V and J genes are TRBV5-4 and TRBJ2-5, with TRBD2 matching over 10 bases. This CDR3 has 13 amino acids. Germline loops: CDR1 SGHNT, CDR2 YYREEE (reference sequence). J lost 4 bases, V lost 9 bases, and 6 bases had no gene match.